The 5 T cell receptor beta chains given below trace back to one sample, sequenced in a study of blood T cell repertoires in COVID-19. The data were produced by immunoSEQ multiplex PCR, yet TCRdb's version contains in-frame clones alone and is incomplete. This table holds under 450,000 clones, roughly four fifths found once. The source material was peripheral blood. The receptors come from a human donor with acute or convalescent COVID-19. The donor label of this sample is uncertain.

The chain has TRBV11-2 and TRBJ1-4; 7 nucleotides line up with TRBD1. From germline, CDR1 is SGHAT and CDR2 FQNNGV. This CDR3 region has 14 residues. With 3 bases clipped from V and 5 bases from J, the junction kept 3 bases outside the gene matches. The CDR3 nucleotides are TGTGCCAGCAGCTTTGCAGGGGGAAATGAAAAACTGTTTTTT. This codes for CASSFAGGNEKLFF.

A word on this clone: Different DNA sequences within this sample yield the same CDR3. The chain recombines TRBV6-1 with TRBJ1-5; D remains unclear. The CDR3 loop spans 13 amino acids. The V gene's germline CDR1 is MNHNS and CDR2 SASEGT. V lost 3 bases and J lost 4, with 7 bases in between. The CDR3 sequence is CASSDGRNQPQHF. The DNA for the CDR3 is TGTGCCAGCAGTGACGGTAGAAATCAGCCCCAGCATTTT.

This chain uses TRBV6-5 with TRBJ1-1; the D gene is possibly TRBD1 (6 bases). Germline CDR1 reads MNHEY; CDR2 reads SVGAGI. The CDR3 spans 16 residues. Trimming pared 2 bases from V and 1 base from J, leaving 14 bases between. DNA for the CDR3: TGTGCCAGCAGTTACGGTATAGGGACATCGAACACTGAAGCTTTCTTT. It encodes CASSYGIGTSNTEAFF.

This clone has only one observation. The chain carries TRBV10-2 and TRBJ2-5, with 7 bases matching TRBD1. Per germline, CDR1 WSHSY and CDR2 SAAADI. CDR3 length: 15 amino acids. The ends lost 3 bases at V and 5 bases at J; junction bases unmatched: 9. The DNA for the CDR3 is TGCGCCAGCAGTGACGTAGAGGGGGCGTCCGAGACCCAGTACTTC. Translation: CASSDVEGASETQYF.

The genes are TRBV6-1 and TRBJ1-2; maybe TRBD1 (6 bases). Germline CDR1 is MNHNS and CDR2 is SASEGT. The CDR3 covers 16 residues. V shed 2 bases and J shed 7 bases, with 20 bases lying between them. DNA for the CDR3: TGTGCCAGCAGTGAACCCGCGTGGGAGGGGGGAAGTGGCTACACCTTC. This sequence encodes CASSEPAWEGGSGYTF.